The 22 T cell receptor beta chains reported below all come from one sample, sequenced in a study of blood T cell repertoires in COVID-19. Profiled with immunoSEQ multiplex PCR; TCRdb holds only in-frame clones, not every one. The repertoire holds 150,000 to 250,000 clones, almost 85% seen once, with 6.5% to 7% in the top ten. The material sequenced was peripheral blood. The origin of the receptors is a human donor with acute or convalescent COVID-19. The donor label of this sample is uncertain.

The chain is built from TRBV6-6 and TRBJ2-5; D might be TRBD2 (6 bases). In germline, CDR1 is MNHNY, CDR2 SVGAGI (reference sequence). V was shortened by 2 bases and J by 7 bases, with 17 bases between the two germline ends. The CDR3 consists of 15 residues. CDR3 residues: CASSYGGLRAGTQYF. CDR3 nucleotide sequence: TGTGCCAGCAGTTACGGGGGACTCCGCGCGGGGACCCAGTACTTC.

The sample holds one count of this clone. The V gene is TRBV28, the J gene TRBJ1-1; TRBD1 might be the D (5 bases). In germline, CDR1 is MDHEN, CDR2 SYDVKM. The V gene lost 7 bases and the J gene lost 11 bases, with 17 bases spanning the gap. The CDR3 is 12 amino acids. Here the CDR3 reads CASTTGTAYAFF. CDR3 sequence (DNA): TGTGCCAGCACCACTGGGACTGCTTATGCTTTCTTT.

CDR3 loop: CSVRGGSNQPQHF. CDR3 DNA: TGCAGCGTCCGCGGAGGGAGCAATCAGCCCCAGCATTTT. V gene TRBV29-1 combines with J gene TRBJ1-5, with no clear D. The V end was cut by 6 bases, the J end by 1 base, with 10 bases between. CDR3 length: 13 residues. The germline V gene encodes CDR1 SQVTM and CDR2 ANQGSEA.

This chain links TRBV2 with TRBJ2-1; 10 positions match TRBD1. CDR1 is SNHLY and CDR2 is FYNNEI in the germline V gene. V shed 8 bases and J 2 bases; nucleotides not matched to a gene: 6. This CDR3 spans 15 amino acids. The CDR3 nucleotides read TGTGCCAGCCACCCGGGACAGGGGACCTACAATGAGCAGTTCTTC. It specifies CASHPGQGTYNEQFF. Full variable domain (rest looked up from reference TRBV2 and TRBJ2-1): EPEVTQTPSHQVTQMGQEVILRCVPISNHLYFYWYRQILGQKVEFLVSFYNNEISEKSEIFDDQFSVERPDGSNFTLKIRSTKLEDSAMYFCASHPGQGTYNEQFFGPGTRLTVL.

This clone occurred a few times. The gene calls are TRBV18 and TRBJ1-1; 12 positions agree with TRBD1. Trimming at V came to 3 bases and at J to 4 bases, leaving 6 bases not matched to a gene. The CDR3 length is 16 residues. Per the germline V gene, CDR1 is KGHSH and CDR2 is LQKENI. The CDR3 region has the DNA TGTGCCAGCTCACCGGGACAGGGGGCCACCGGCACTGAAGCTTTCTTT. Residues: CASSPGQGATGTEAFF.

V is TRBV7-9 and J is TRBJ2-7, with 13 positions matching TRBD2. The CDR3 totals 16 residues. Looked up from germline, CDR1 is SEHNR and CDR2 is FQNEAQ (reference sequence). V trimming: 3 bases; J trimming: 5 bases; junction bases outside the gene matches: 7. Written as DNA, the CDR3 is TGTGCCAGCAGCTTGGGGACTAGCGGGATCTCGCACGAGCAGTACTTC. The encoded protein is CASSLGTSGISHEQYF. Full variable domain (rest looked up from reference TRBV7-9 and TRBJ2-7): DTGVSQNPRHKITKRGQNVTFRCDPISEHNRLYWYRQTLGQGPEFLTYFQNEAQLEKSRLLSDRFSAERPKGSFSTLEIQRTEQGDSAMYLCASSLGTSGISHEQYFGPGTRLTVT.

The chain links TRBV18 to TRBJ1-1, with D perhaps matching TRBD1 (5 bases). In germline, CDR1 is KGHSH, CDR2 LQKENI. V was trimmed by 3 bases and J by 1 base, leaving 9 bases between them. This CDR3 comprises 14 residues. The CDR3 spells CASSPQTENTEAFF. The CDR3 bases are TGTGCCAGCTCACCGCAGACAGAGAACACTGAAGCTTTCTTT.

The CDR3 reads CAWSLRGNEKLFF. DNA for the CDR3: TGTGCCTGGAGCCTCAGGGGAAATGAAAAACTGTTTTTT. This sequence joins TRBV30 and TRBJ1-4; maybe TRBD1 (6 bases). CDR1 is GTSNPN and CDR2 is SVGIG in the germline V gene (reference sequence). CDR3 length: 13 amino acids. With 3 bases removed from V and 5 bases from J, the gap between germline ends came to 10 bases.

V and J are TRBV6-5 and TRBJ1-6, with 9 bases matching TRBD1. The V segment lost 2 bases and the J segment 10 bases; nucleotides outside the gene matches: 9. The germline CDR1 and CDR2 sequences are MNHEY and SVGAGI. The CDR3 length is 16 residues. DNA of the CDR3: TGTGCCAGCAGTTACCTATCCGGGACAGGGTCCTCACCCCTCCACTTT. Amino acids: CASSYLSGTGSSPLHF.

The chain combines TRBV9 with TRBJ2-1, with 10 nucleotides matching TRBD2. The CDR3 contains 13 residues. The V gene's germline CDR1 is SGDLS and CDR2 YYNGEE. V trimming: 0 bases; J trimming: 13 bases; junction bases outside the gene matches: 4. The CDR3 DNA is TGTGCCAGCAGCGTAGCAGCGGGAGGGCGACAGTTCTTC. This encodes CASSVAAGGRQFF.

This rearrangement joins TRBV2 to TRBJ2-1; 10 nucleotides match TRBD2. Looked up from germline, CDR1 is SNHLY and CDR2 is FYNNEI. This CDR3 comprises 15 residues. The V segment lost 6 bases and the J segment 9 bases; nucleotides outside the gene matches: 11. For the CDR3, the DNA is TGTGCCAGCAGCGCCGCTAGCGGGAGCGGGGGTGAGCAGTTCTTC. This translates into CASSAASGSGGEQFF.

The chain recombines TRBV5-4 with TRBJ2-1; 12 bases are shared with TRBD2. This CDR3 has 16 amino acids. Germline CDR1 and CDR2: SGHNT and YYREEE (reference sequence). The V and J ends lost 4 bases and 6 bases, in that order; junction bases with no gene match: 8. The DNA for the CDR3 is TGTGCCAGCAGCGCCGCGGGACTAGCGGGCATCAATGAGCAGTTCTTC. Amino acids: CASSAAGLAGINEQFF. Looking up the rest from reference TRBV5-4 and TRBJ2-1 gives the full variable domain: ETGVTQSPTHLIKTRGQQVTLRCSSQSGHNTVSWYQQALGQGPQFIFQYYREEENGRGNFPPRFSGLQFPNYSSELNVNALELDDSALYLCASSAAGLAGINEQFFGPGTRLTVL.

V and J are TRBV18 and TRBJ1-1; tentatively, D is TRBD1 (6 bases). With 2 bases removed from V and 8 bases from J, the gap between germline ends came to 9 bases. CDR3 length: 12 amino acids. Germline assignment: CDR1 KGHSH and CDR2 LQKENI. This CDR3 reads CASSPFTGEAFF. In DNA form, the CDR3 reads TGTGCCAGCTCACCATTCACAGGGGAAGCTTTCTTT.

V and J are TRBV30 and TRBJ2-3, with no clear D. The CDR3 is made up of 15 amino acids. Germline V gives CDR1 GTSNPN, CDR2 SVGIG (reference sequence). V lost 0 bases and J lost 3, with 13 bases in between. The CDR3 nucleotides are TGTGCCTGGAGTGTACGTTCCCGAGGAACAGATACGCAGTATTTT. It is translated as CAWSVRSRGTDTQYF.

The chain employs TRBV19 and TRBJ1-2, with 9 bases aligning to TRBD1. CDR1 is LNHDA, CDR2 SQIVND, per germline (reference sequence). The CDR3 totals 17 residues. With 7 bases clipped from V and 8 bases from J, the junction kept 20 bases outside the gene matches. CDR3 sequence (DNA): TGTGCCAGTACCCCCGGGACAGGGCCCAACATCCGAGGAGGCTACACCTTC. Protein: CASTPGTGPNIRGGYTF.

The chain recombines TRBV5-6 with TRBJ2-1; TRBD2 matches 9 bases. The germline gives CDR1 SGHDT, CDR2 YYEEEE. J was trimmed by 3 bases and V by 0 bases; bases with no gene match: 7. The CDR3 extends over 17 amino acids. Written as DNA, the CDR3 is TGTGCCAGCAGCTTGGGTGAGACTAGCGGATTCTACAATGAGCAGTTCTTC. This codes for CASSLGETSGFYNEQFF.

The chain combines TRBV25-1 with TRBJ2-7; D remains ambiguous. The germline V gene has CDR1 MGHDK and CDR2 SYGVNS. Between the trimmed V and J ends, which lost 3 bases and 2 bases, there was a span of 11 bases. CDR3 size: 14 residues. The CDR3 sequence: CASSDTGRAYEQYF. Written as DNA, the CDR3 is TGTGCCAGCAGTGATACGGGTAGAGCCTACGAGCAGTACTTC.

The chain is built from TRBV10-3 and TRBJ2-5, with 12 bases that match TRBD1. Germline trimming cut 4 bases from V and 5 bases from J; bases unmatched to any gene: 8. Looked up from germline, CDR1 is ENHRY and CDR2 is SYGVKD. CDR3 length: 16 amino acids. DNA of the CDR3: TGTGCCATCAGTGCCGGGACAGGGGGCTTACGGGAGACCCAGTACTTC. This encodes CAISAGTGGLRETQYF.

The V and J genes are TRBV11-2 and TRBJ1-1; TRBD1 is a possible D gene (5 bases). Trimming stripped 6 bases from V and 6 bases from J, with 17 bases between. The CDR3 sequence is 14 residues long. Germline V gene data show CDR1 as SGHAT and CDR2 as FQNNGV. The CDR3 loop reads CASRPLGGGPEAFF. In nucleotides, the CDR3 is TGTGCCAGCAGACCCCTCGGGGGGGGACCTGAAGCTTTCTTT.

The genes are TRBV6-5 and TRBJ1-2; 10 nucleotides align to TRBD1. The germline V gene encodes CDR1 MNHEY and CDR2 SVGAGI. The CDR3 runs to 13 residues. The J segment lost 7 bases and the V segment lost 5 bases, leaving 4 bases of the junction unmatched. Here the CDR3 reads CASSRTGGFGYTF. In DNA form, the CDR3 reads TGTGCCAGCAGTAGGACAGGGGGGTTTGGCTACACCTTC.

This clone was observed a single time. This sequence joins TRBV9 and TRBJ1-6, with D possibly TRBD1 on 5 matching bases. CDR1 and CDR2 (germline): SGDLS, YYNGEE. V was trimmed by 0 bases and J by 8 bases, leaving 12 bases between them. The CDR3 has 15 residues. The CDR3 nucleotides are TGTGCCAGCAGCGTAGAAATAGGGGTGGATTCACCCCTCCACTTT. Translation: CASSVEIGVDSPLHF.

The chain has TRBV28 and TRBJ2-1; possibly TRBD2 for D (5 bases). The ends were cut back, 5 bases at V and 5 bases at J, with 16 bases in the middle. This CDR3 comprises 15 residues. CDR1 and CDR2 from the germline V gene are MDHEN and SYDVKM. The CDR3 region is CASSPRLIVHNEQFF. DNA of the CDR3: TGTGCCAGCAGTCCCCGACTAATAGTCCACAATGAGCAGTTCTTC. The full variable domain, in which reference TRBV28 and TRBJ2-1 provide the parts outside the CDR3, is DVKVTQSSRYLVKRTGEKVFLECVQDMDHENMFWYRQDPGLGLRLIYFSYDVKMKEKGDIPEGYSVSREKKERFSLILESASTNQTSMYLCASSPRLIVHNEQFFGPGTRLTVL.